This TCR beta chain was profiled in a study of beta chain features in type 1 diabetes. Study-wide context: Similarity in age, gender and cell yields was seen between patients and healthy donors.

The entirety of the isolated RNA underwent reverse transcription, so expressed TCRB transcripts were sequenced. Assay: immunoSEQ multiplex PCR; the TCRdb copy retains only in-frame clones and omits some. The repertoire holds roughly 150,000 clones, with 7.5% to 10% as singletons. This clone occurred many times. The antigen remains unidentified. The germline gives CDR1 SGHKS, CDR2 YYEKEE (reference sequence). Trimming pared 2 bases from V and 4 bases from J, leaving 9 bases between. This CDR3 comprises 13 residues. Study-level results: VDJ junctions from type 1 diabetes patients carried fewer insertions and larger deletions.

The gene calls are TRBV5-5 and TRBJ1-1, with D possibly being TRBD1 (5 bases). The material sequenced was central memory CD4+ T cells from blood. The source of this sequence is a woman between 18 and 29 years old in good health. Here the CDR3 reads CASSFQGGTEAFF. The CDR3 nucleotides read TGTGCCAGCAGCTTCCAGGGAGGCACTGAAGCTTTCTTT.